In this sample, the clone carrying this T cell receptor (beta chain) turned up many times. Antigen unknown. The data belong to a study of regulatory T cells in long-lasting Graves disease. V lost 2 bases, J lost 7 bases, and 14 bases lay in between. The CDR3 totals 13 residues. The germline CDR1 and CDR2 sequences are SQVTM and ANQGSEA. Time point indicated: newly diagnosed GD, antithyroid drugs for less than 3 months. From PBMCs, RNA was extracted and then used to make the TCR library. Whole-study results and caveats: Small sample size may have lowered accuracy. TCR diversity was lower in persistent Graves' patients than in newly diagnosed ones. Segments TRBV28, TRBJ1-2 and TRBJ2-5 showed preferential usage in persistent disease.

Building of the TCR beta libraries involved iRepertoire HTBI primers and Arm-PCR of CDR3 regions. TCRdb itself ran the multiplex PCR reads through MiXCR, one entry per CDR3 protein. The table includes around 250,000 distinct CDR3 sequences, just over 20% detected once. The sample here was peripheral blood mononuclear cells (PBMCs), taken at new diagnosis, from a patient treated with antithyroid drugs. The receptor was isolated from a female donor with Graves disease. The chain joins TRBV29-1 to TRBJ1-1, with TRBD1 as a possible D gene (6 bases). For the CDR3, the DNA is TGCAGCGTTGAACGAGCAGGGGACGGTGAAGCTTTCTTT. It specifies CSVERAGDGEAFF.